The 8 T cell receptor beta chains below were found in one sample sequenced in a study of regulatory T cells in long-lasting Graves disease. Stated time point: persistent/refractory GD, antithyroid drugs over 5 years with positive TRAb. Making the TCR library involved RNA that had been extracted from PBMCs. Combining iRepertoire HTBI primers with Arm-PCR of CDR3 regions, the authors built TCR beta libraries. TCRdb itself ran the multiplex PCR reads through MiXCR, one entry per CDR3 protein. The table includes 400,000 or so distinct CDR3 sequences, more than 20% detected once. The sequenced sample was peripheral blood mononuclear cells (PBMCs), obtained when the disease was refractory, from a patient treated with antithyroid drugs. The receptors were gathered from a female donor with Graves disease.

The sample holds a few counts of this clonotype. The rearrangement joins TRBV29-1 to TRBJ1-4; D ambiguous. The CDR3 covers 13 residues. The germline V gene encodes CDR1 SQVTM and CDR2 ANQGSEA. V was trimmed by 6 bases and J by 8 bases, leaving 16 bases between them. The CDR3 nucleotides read TGCAGCGTGGTTATCTTAAATTCAGAAAAACTGTTTTTT. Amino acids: CSVVILNSEKLFF.

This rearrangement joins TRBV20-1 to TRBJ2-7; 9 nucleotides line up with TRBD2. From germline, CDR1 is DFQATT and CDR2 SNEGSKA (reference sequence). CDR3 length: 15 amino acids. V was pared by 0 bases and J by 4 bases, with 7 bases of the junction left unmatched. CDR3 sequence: CSARDIAGDKYEQYF. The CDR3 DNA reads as TGCAGTGCTAGAGACATAGCGGGGGACAAATACGAGCAGTACTTC.

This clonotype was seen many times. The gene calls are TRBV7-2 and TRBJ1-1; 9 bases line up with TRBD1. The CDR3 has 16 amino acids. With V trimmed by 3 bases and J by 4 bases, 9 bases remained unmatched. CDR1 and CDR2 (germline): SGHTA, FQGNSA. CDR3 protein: CASSFLQGAAVTEAFF. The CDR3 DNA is TGTGCCAGCAGCTTTTTACAGGGGGCAGCTGTCACTGAAGCTTTCTTT. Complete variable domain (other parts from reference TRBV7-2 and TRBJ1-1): GAGVSQSPSNKVTEKGKDVELRCDPISGHTALYWYRQSLGQGLEFLIYFQGNSAPDKSGLPSDRFSAERTGGSVSTLTIQRTQQEDSAVYLCASSFLQGAAVTEAFFGQGTRLTVV.

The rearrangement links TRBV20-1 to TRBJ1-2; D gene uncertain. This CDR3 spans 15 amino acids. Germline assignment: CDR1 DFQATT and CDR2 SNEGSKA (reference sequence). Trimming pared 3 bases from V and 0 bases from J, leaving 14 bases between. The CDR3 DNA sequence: TGCAGTGCTAGCGGCGGCACCTTTACTAACTATGGCTACACCTTC. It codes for CSASGGTFTNYGYTF.

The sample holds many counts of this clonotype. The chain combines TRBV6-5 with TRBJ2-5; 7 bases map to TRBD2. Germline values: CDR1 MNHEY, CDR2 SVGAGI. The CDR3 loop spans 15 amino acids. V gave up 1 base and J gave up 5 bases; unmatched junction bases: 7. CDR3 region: CASSYYAGVWETQYF. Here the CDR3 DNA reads TGTGCCAGCAGTTACTATGCGGGAGTGTGGGAGACCCAGTACTTC.

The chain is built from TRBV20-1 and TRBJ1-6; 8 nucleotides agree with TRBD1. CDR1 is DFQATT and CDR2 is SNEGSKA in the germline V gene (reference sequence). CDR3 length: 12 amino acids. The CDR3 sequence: CSTQGGNSPLHF. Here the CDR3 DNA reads TGCAGCACACAGGGGGGAAATTCACCCCTCCACTTT.

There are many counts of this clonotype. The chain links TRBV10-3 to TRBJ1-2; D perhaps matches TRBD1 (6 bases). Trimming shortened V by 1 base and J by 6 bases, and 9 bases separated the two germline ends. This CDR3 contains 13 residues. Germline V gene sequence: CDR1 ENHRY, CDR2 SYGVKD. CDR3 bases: TGTGCCATCAGTGAGTTACAGGGTGATGGCTACACCTTC. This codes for CAISELQGDGYTF.

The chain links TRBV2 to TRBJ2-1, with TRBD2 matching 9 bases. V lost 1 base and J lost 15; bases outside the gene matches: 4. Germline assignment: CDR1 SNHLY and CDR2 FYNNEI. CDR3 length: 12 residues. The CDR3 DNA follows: TGTGCCAGCAGTGAAGGCGGGGGGGGTTGGTTCTTC. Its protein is CASSEGGGGWFF.